This is a list of T cell receptor beta chains from one sample in a study of persistence of HIV-infected CD4 T cells. Profiled with immunoSEQ multiplex PCR; TCRdb holds only in-frame clones, not every one. The sample lists approximately 32,000 clones, roughly 82% occurring once. Their target antigens are unknown. The specimen comprised CD4+ T cells sorted from PBMCs after roughly 18-hour stimulation, sampled from a patient who received antiretroviral therapy. The receptor set was obtained from an adult woman with HIV who was CMV-seropositive. Each CDR3 is given with its conserved first and last residue. The D gene is left open where the match is weak. Size is stated for part of the rows, as once, few or many counts, or as a class when the clone is expanded.

>TRBV5-1|-|-|TRBJ1-1
CASSLAGGPTRPGALGNTEAFF
TGCGCCAGCAGCTTGGCCGGGGGGCCGACACGACCGGGCGCGTTAGGAAACACTGAAGCTTTCTTT
>TRBV4-1|-|-|TRBJ2-3
CASSRNSGYPDTQYF
TGCGCCAGCAGCCGGAACTCCGGGTACCCAGATACGCAGTATTTT
>TRBV29-1|TRBD1|-|TRBJ1-2
CSASPLTGSNYGYTF
TGCAGCGCCTCACCGTTGACAGGGTCTAACTATGGCTACACCTTC
>TRBV9|-|-|TRBJ1-3
CASTGTGTGNTIYF
TGTGCCAGCACCGGGACCGGAACTGGAAACACCATATATTTT
>TRBV7-9|-|-|TRBJ1-1
CASSLDLSSSEAFF
TGTGCCAGCAGCTTAGACCTGTCGAGTAGTGAAGCTTTCTTT
>TRBV7-9|TRBD2|-|TRBJ2-5
CASSFPGLAETQYF
TGTGCCAGCAGCTTCCCCGGACTAGCGGAGACCCAGTACTTC
>TRBV27|-|once|TRBJ2-7
CASRRGASYEQYF
TGTGCCAGCAGAAGGGGAGCCTCCTACGAGCAGTACTTC
>TRBV18|-|-|TRBJ2-7
CASSPPGGRAYEQYF
TGTGCCAGCTCACCACCAGGGGGTCGGGCCTACGAGCAGTACTTC
>TRBV6-5|-|-|TRBJ2-2
CASTPQGERPGELFF
TGTGCCAGCACCCCCCAGGGAGAACGCCCCGGGGAGCTGTTTTTT
>TRBV3-1/TRBV3-2|TRBD1|-|TRBJ1-6
CASRTRTGTSPLHF
TGTGCCAGCAGGACGCGGACAGGGACTTCACCCCTCCACTTT
>TRBV5-1|-|-|TRBJ2-1
CASRRDGNEQFF
TGCGCCAGTCGAAGGGACGGGAATGAGCAGTTCTTC
>TRBV10-2|-|-|TRBJ1-3
CASSESGNTIYF
TGCGCCAGCAGTGAGTCTGGAAACACCATATATTTT
>TRBV7-9|-|-|TRBJ2-7
CASSSSIHEQYF
TGTGCCAGCAGTTCAAGTATCCACGAGCAGTACTTC
>TRBV6-5|-|-|TRBJ1-1
CASTEGLTGKGAFF
TGTGCCAGCACCGAAGGCCTCACAGGAAAGGGAGCTTTCTTT
>TRBV18|-|-|TRBJ2-2
CATGQGKGTGELFF
TGCGCGACGGGGCAGGGCAAAGGCACCGGGGAGCTGTTTTTT
>TRBV12-3/TRBV12-4|-|-|TRBJ1-1
CASSLREGIGAFF
TGTGCCAGCAGTCTACGGGAGGGCATCGGAGCTTTCTTT
>TRBV6-2/TRBV6-3|-|-|TRBJ1-3
CASSYHGRNSGNTIYF
TGTGCCAGCAGTTACCACGGACGGAACTCTGGAAACACCATATATTTT
>TRBV7-6|-|once|TRBJ2-5
CASSLGGREETQYF
TGTGCCAGCAGCTTGGGGGGTAGGGAAGAGACCCAGTACTTC
>TRBV5-8|-|-|TRBJ2-5
CASRGGGEETQYF
TGTGCCAGCAGAGGGGGGGGTGAAGAGACCCAGTACTTC
>TRBV6-2/TRBV6-3|TRBD1|-|TRBJ1-2
CASSHPGDSLNYGYTF
TGTGCCAGCAGTCACCCAGGGGACAGCTTAAACTATGGCTACACCTTC
>TRBV28|-|-|TRBJ1-1
CASSLKQGEAFF
TGTGCCAGCAGTCTAAAACAGGGTGAAGCTTTCTTT
>TRBV10-1|-|-|TRBJ2-1
CASSDGLSDEQFF
TGCGCCAGCAGTGACGGACTATCGGACGAGCAGTTCTTC
>TRBV29-1|-|once|TRBJ1-2
CSVAIEGWGYGYTF
TGCAGCGTCGCGATAGAGGGGTGGGGATATGGCTACACCTTC
>TRBV7-9|TRBD1|-|TRBJ2-2
CASSLSGQVSAGELFF
TGTGCCAGCAGCTTATCCGGACAGGTTTCGGCCGGGGAGCTGTTTTTT
>TRBV28|-|once|TRBJ1-2
CAIMDNLRQNYGYTF
TGTGCCATTATGGACAATTTGCGACAAAACTATGGCTACACCTTC
>TRBV5-5|TRBD2|-|TRBJ2-7
CASSLLSGEFEQYF
TGTGCCAGCAGCTTGCTTAGCGGGGAATTCGAGCAGTACTTC
>TRBV12-3/TRBV12-4|-|-|TRBJ1-3
CASSLGGFNTIYF
TGTGCCAGCAGTTTGGGTGGATTCAACACCATATATTTT
>TRBV6-1|TRBD1|-|TRBJ1-2
CASSEVGQATYGYTF
TGTGCCAGCAGTGAAGTGGGACAGGCAACTTATGGCTACACCTTC
>TRBV6-6|-|-|TRBJ1-3
CASSYSIRGPGNTIYF
TGTGCCAGCAGTTACTCGATACGGGGACCAGGCAACACCATATATTTT
>TRBV25-1|TRBD2|-|TRBJ2-3
CASAPSGGSDTQYF
TGTGCCAGCGCCCCTAGCGGGGGATCAGATACGCAGTATTTT
>TRBV5-5|-|-|TRBJ1-5
CASSRTAEGNQPQHF
TGTGCCAGCAGTCGGACAGCAGAGGGTAATCAGCCCCAGCATTTT
>TRBV27|-|-|TRBJ2-1
CASSPPATRGSYNEQFF
TGTGCCAGCAGTCCCCCCGCTACGAGAGGCTCCTACAATGAGCAGTTCTTC